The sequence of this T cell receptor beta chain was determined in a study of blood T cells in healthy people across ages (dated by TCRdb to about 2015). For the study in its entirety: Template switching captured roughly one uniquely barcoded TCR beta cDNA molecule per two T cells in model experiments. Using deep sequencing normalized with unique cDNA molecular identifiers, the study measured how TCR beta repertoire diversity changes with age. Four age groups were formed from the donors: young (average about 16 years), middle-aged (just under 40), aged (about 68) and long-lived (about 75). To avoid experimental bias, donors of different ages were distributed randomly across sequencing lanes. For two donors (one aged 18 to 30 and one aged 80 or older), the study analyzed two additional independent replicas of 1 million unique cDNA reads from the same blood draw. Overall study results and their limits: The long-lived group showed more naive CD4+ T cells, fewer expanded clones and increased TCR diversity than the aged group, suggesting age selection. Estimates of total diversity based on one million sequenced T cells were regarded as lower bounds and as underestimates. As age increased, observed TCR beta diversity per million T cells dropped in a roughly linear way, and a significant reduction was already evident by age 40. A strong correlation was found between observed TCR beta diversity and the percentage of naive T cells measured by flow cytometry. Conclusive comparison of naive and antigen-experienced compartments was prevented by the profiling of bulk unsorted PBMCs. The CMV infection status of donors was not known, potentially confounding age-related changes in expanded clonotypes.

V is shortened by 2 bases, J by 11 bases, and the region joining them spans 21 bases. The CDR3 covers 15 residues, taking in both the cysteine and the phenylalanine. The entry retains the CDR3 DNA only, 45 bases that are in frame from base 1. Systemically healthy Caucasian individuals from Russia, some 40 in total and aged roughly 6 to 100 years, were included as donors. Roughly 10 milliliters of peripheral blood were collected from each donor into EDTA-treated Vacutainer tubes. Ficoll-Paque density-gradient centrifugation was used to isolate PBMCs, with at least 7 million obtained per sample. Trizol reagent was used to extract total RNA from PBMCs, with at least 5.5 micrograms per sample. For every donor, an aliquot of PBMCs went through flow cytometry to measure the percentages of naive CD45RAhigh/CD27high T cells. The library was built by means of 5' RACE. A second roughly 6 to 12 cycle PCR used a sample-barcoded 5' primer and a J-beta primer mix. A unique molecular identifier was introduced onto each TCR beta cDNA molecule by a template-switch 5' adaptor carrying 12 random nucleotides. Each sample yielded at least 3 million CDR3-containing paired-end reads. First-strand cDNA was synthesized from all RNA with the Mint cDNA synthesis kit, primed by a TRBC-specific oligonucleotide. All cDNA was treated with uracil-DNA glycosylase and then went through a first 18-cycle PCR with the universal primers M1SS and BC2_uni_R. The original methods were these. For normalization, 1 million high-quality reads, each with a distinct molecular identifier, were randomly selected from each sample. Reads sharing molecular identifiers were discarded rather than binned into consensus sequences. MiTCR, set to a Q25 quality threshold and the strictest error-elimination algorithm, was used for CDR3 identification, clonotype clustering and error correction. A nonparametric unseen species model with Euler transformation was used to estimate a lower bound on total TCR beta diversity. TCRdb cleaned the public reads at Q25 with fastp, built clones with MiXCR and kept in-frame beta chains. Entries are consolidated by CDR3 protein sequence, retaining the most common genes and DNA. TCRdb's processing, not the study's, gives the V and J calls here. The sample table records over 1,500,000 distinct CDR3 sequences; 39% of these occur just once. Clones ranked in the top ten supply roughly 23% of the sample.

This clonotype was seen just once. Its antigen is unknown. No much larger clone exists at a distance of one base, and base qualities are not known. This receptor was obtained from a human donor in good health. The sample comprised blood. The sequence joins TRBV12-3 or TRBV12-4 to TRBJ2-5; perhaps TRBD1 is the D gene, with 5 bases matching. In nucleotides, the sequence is TGTGCCAGCAGTTTATCACAGGCCCGTACCTACGAACAGTACTTC. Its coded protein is CASSLSQARTYEQYF.